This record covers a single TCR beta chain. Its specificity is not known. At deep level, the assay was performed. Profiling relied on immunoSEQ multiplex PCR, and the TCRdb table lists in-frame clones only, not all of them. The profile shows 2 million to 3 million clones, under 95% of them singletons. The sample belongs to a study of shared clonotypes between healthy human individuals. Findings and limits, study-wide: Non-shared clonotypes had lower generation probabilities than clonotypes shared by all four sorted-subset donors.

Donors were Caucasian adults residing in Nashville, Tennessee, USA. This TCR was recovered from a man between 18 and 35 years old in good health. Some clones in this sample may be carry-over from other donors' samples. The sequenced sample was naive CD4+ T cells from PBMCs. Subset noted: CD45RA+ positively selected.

The CDR3 DNA reads as TGTGCCAGCAGCACCCGGACAGGTAGCTCCTACAATGAGCAGTTCTTC. This codes for CASSTRTGSSYNEQFF. This chain uses TRBV7-2 with TRBJ2-1; 7 bases are shared with TRBD1. The J segment lost 0 bases and the V segment lost 5 bases, leaving 7 bases of the junction unmatched. This CDR3 has 16 amino acids. Germline V gene data show CDR1 as SGHTA and CDR2 as FQGNSA.